This entry concerns a single T cell receptor beta chain. Its antigen remains unidentified. Trimming removed 2 bases from V and 7 bases from J; junction bases left unmatched: 6. Germline V gene lookup returns CDR1 MNHEY and CDR2 SVGAGI. The CDR3 covers 15 residues. The data were taken from a study of STAT5B mutations in CD4+ large granular lymphocyte leukemia. Study details: Among healthy donors, a particular HLA allele went with more CDR3 'QG' motifs.

Sequenced by immunoSEQ multiplex PCR; TCRdb stores in-frame clones only, minus some. The sample comprises over 20,000 clones, about 76% of which are singletons, and 0.25% to 0.35% rests with the top ten. Study-wide results and limits: Top patient clones used TRBV06 genes more often: 8/27 versus 2/35 in controls.

The clonotype was recovered from a human donor in good health. The sample comprised CD4+ T cells from blood buffy coats. The gene calls are TRBV6-5 and TRBJ2-1; 9 nucleotides align to TRBD2. The CDR3: CASSYGAGGKNEQFF. CDR3 bases: TGTGCCAGCAGTTACGGGGCGGGGGGGAAGAATGAGCAGTTCTTC.